This T cell receptor (beta chain) was recorded in a study of shared clonotypes between healthy human individuals. Overall study findings and caveats: Non-shared clonotypes had lower generation probabilities than those shared by all four donors.

The run depth of the assay was deep. It was approximately 0.2 ug DNA, about 30,000 T cell genomes, that sorted-subset replicate PCRs used. Profiled with immunoSEQ multiplex PCR; TCRdb holds only in-frame clones, not every one. The sample has hundreds of thousands of clones, 73% seen once. Germline values: CDR1 MDHEN, CDR2 SYDVKM. The CDR3 has 13 residues. Trimming removed 5 bases from V and 16 bases from J, with 20 bases in between. This clone was counted a single time. Its antigen is currently unknown. The rearrangement links TRBV28 to TRBJ1-4; a possible D gene is TRBD1 (5 bases). The receptor comes from a woman aged 30 to 39 in good health. Input material: memory CD4+ T cells sorted from blood. As to subset: CD45RA-negative fraction. In nucleotides, the CDR3 is TGTGCCAGCAGTCCCCACGGGGCCAGGCAGTGGTTTTTT. Residues: CASSPHGARQWFF.